This T cell receptor (beta chain) was captured in a study of blood T cell repertoires in COVID-19. Study information: COVID-19 samples from acute and convalescent phases originated in the United States, Italy and Spain.

Original handling: Reference gene primer amplification gave estimated nucleated cell counts. TCRdb keeps only in-frame clones here, not all; method: immunoSEQ multiplex PCR. D and trimming were read from the DNA, whereas the V and J calls and clone size are those reported in that table. The table has some 80,000 clones, around four fifths seen once. The CDR3 is made up of 12 amino acids. Trimming shortened V by 6 bases and J by 7 bases, and 13 bases separated the two germline ends. Germline V gene lookup returns CDR1 MNHEY and CDR2 SVGAGI. The chain is built from TRBV6-5 and TRBJ2-7; D not certain. Sequencing input: peripheral blood. The TCR sequence derives from a man of 80 years or more with active or convalescent COVID-19. The CDR3 nucleotides read TGTGCCAGCAGAATTATGACGGGTGAGCAGTACGTC. Protein: CASRIMTGEQYV.